This TCR beta chain was observed in a study of cytomegalovirus exposure and HLA in healthy donors. With 60 Vbeta and 13 Jbeta primers, the PCR was carried out. This table comes from immunoSEQ multiplex PCR, and its TCRdb copy is limited to in-frame clones, with some not included. This sample has about 140,000 clones; over 70% occur once, and the top ten carry 4.5% to 6%. Trimming took 2 bases from V and 2 from J; bases not matched to a gene: 3. From germline, CDR1 is SGDLS and CDR2 YYNGEE. This CDR3 is built from 15 residues. As concerns this clone: Its antigen remains unknown.

Findings and caveats of the study: A later analysis appeared to link common viral pathogens to several of the most significant clusters.

The source is a male donor in good health and CMV-seronegative. V gene TRBV9 combines with J gene TRBJ2-1; 8 bases line up with TRBD1. The sequencing sample was made of PBMCs. This CDR3 reads CASSVSDRAYNEQFF. The CDR3 DNA reads TGTGCCAGCAGCGTGTCGGACAGGGCCTACAATGAGCAGTTCTTC.